The 15 T cell receptor beta chains reported below all come from one sample, sequenced in a study of blood T cell repertoires in COVID-19. Libraries were prepared by immunoSEQ multiplex PCR; TCRdb keeps only in-frame clonotypes and omits some of them. The sample holds around 190,000 clones; about 90% are singletons and the top ten take roughly 10%. Material: PBMCs or T cells enriched from blood (not recorded which). These receptors originate from a woman aged 18-35 years who had recovered from COVID-19.

V is TRBV7-2 and J is TRBJ1-1; D not certain. The length of the CDR3 is 14 residues. Trimming removed 1 base from V and 1 base from J, with 7 bases in between. CDR1 is SGHTA and CDR2 is FQGNSA in the germline V gene. The CDR3 coding sequence is TGTGCCAGCAGCTTAGTGGTACAGAACACTGAAGCTTTCTTT. This translates into CASSLVVQNTEAFF.

The CDR3 nucleotides are TGTGCCAGCAGTTTTGATTTCTCCGGGACACTGAACACTGAAGCTTTCTTT. It encodes CASSFDFSGTLNTEAFF. This chain links TRBV28 with TRBJ1-1; D is perhaps TRBD1 (6 bases). Germline V CDR1 and CDR2: MDHEN, SYDVKM. CDR3 size: 17 residues. Trimming shortened V by 3 bases and J by 0 bases, and 17 bases separated the two germline ends. Drawing the rest from reference TRBV28 and TRBJ1-1, the complete variable domain is DVKVTQSSRYLVKRTGEKVFLECVQDMDHENMFWYRQDPGLGLRLIYFSYDVKMKEKGDIPEGYSVSREKKERFSLILESASTNQTSMYLCASSFDFSGTLNTEAFFGQGTRLTVV.

CDR3 protein: CASSVRTGDTGELFF. The CDR3 DNA reads TGTGCCAGCAGTGTTAGGACAGGGGACACCGGGGAGCTGTTTTTT. The rearrangement joins TRBV2 to TRBJ2-2; 9 nucleotides line up with TRBD1. V gave up 4 bases and J gave up 3 bases; unmatched junction bases: 3. The CDR3 contains 15 residues. Germline lookup yields CDR1 SNHLY and CDR2 FYNNEI.

Worth noting for this clone: The junction and the germline gene differ at one end; a read error may be behind it. The chain joins TRBV7-7 to TRBJ2-7; D possibly corresponds to TRBD2 (6 bases). There are 13 residues in the CDR3. CDR1 is SSHAT and CDR2 is FNYEAQ in the germline V gene (reference sequence). DNA for the CDR3: TGTGCTAGCAGCTCGGGGGTAGGGTACGAGCAGTACTTC. Amino acids: CASSSGVGYEQYF.

The rearrangement uses TRBV13 and TRBJ2-1; 7 bases agree with TRBD1. Germline-derived CDR1 and CDR2 are PRHDT and FYEKMQ (reference sequence). This CDR3 comprises 14 residues. With V trimmed by 5 bases and J by 3 bases, 4 bases remained unmatched. In DNA form, the CDR3 reads TGTGCCAGCAGCGTACAGGGGAACTACAATGAGCAGTTCTTC. This gives the protein CASSVQGNYNEQFF.

This clone occurred once. This chain joins TRBV6-5 and TRBJ2-7, with D uncertain. The CDR3 has 14 amino acids. V was pared by 6 bases and J by 5 bases, with 17 bases between. In germline, CDR1 is MNHEY, CDR2 SVGAGI. CDR3 DNA: TGTGCCAGCAGACCTCCCCTAGGCACCCACGAGCAGTACTTC. Protein product: CASRPPLGTHEQYF.

This clone was observed once. The chain combines TRBV21-1 with TRBJ1-5; the D call in the table, TRBD1, was not verified against the DNA. TRBV21-1 is described as a pseudogene. The CDR3 consists of 18 residues. The CDR3 DNA follows: TGTGCCAGCAGCAAAGATATTGCTGCCAGGTATAGCAATCAGCCCCAGCATTTT. Protein product: CASSKDIAARYSNQPQHF.

The gene calls are TRBV30 and TRBJ1-1; 7 nucleotides agree with TRBD1. Germline V gene sequence: CDR1 GTSNPN, CDR2 SVGIG (reference sequence). Trimming cost V 4 bases and J 5 bases; bases outside gene matches: 4. The CDR3 is 12 amino acids. CDR3 nucleotides: TGTGCCTGGAACAGGGGTTTGACTGAAGCTTTCTTT. Residues: CAWNRGLTEAFF.

The table lists this clone with a count of one. The CDR3 reads CASSLEFSEGTEAFF. The CDR3 nucleotides are TGTGCCAGCAGCTTAGAGTTCAGTGAGGGTACTGAAGCTTTCTTT. The chain links TRBV7-9 to TRBJ1-1; D is undetermined. Trimming pared 1 base from V and 5 bases from J, leaving 14 bases between. From germline, CDR1 is SEHNR and CDR2 FQNEAQ (reference sequence). The CDR3 is made up of 15 amino acids.

The gene calls are TRBV6-5 and TRBJ1-1, with D perhaps TRBD1 (6 bases). V lost 2 bases to trimming and J lost 0 bases, with 13 bases between them. This CDR3 comprises 16 residues. Germline V gives CDR1 MNHEY, CDR2 SVGAGI. The CDR3 DNA reads TGTGCCAGCAGTTACGACAGGAGAAAGTTGAACACTGAAGCTTTCTTT. It specifies CASSYDRRKLNTEAFF.

The rearrangement links TRBV3-1 (or the pseudogene TRBV3-2) to TRBJ2-5, with D perhaps TRBD2 (7 bases). Per the germline V gene, CDR1 is LGHDT and CDR2 is YNNKEL (reference sequence). Trimming cost V 2 bases and J 1 base, with 14 bases left between them. The CDR3 is 16 residues long. CDR3 loop: CASSQSFGGPQETQYF. The CDR3 DNA reads TGTGCCAGCAGCCAATCATTCGGGGGGCCCCAAGAGACCCAGTACTTC.

This clone has just one count. The chain joins TRBV27 to TRBJ2-5; a weak D match, TRBD2 (6 bases). Trimming pared 2 bases from V and 2 bases from J, leaving 9 bases between. The CDR3 is made up of 14 amino acids. Germline V gene lookup returns CDR1 MNHEY and CDR2 SMNVEV (reference sequence). The CDR3 sequence: CASSLLSGQETQYF. CDR3 coding DNA: TGTGCCAGCAGTTTACTTAGCGGACAAGAGACCCAGTACTTC.

The J gene is TRBJ2-1, the V gene TRBV5-4, with D uncertain. Germline CDR1 and CDR2: SGHNT and YYREEE (reference sequence). The CDR3 runs to 17 residues. Trimming took off 0 bases at V and 6 bases at J, with 19 bases between the two ends. CDR3 coding DNA: TGTGCCAGCAGCTTGGATCTTGTTCCGCGAAACGGCAATGAGCAGTTCTTC. Translating gives CASSLDLVPRNGNEQFF.

CDR3 amino acids: CASSLSGGSTETKAFF. The DNA for the CDR3 is TGTGCCAGCAGTTTATCAGGTGGTTCGACCGAGACTAAAGCTTTCTTT. J is TRBJ1-1 and V is TRBV27, with D uncertain. CDR1 is MNHEY and CDR2 is SMNVEV in the germline V gene (reference sequence). V lost 0 bases and J 9 bases, leaving 20 bases between the germline ends. The CDR3 runs to 16 residues.

The chain employs TRBV6-5 and TRBJ2-7, with 7 bases fitting TRBD2. The germline CDR1 and CDR2 sequences are MNHEY and SVGAGI. The CDR3 spans 14 residues. The trim removed 6 bases at V and 2 bases at J, leaving 7 bases unmatched. CDR3 sequence (DNA): TGTGCCAGCAGCCAAGCGGGGATTACCTACGAGCAGTACTTC. Translated, it gives CASSQAGITYEQYF.